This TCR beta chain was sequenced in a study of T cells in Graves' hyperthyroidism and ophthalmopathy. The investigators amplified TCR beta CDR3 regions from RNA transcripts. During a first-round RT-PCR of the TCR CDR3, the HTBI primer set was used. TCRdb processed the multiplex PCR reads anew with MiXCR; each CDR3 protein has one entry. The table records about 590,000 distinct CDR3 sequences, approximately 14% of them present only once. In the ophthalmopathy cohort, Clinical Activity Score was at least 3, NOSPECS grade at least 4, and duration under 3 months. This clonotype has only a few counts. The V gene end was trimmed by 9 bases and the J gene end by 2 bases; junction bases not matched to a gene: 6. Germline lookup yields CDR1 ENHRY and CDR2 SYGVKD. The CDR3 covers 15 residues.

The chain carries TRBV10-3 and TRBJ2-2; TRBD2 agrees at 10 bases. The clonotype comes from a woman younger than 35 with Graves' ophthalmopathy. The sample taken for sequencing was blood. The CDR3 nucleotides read TGTGCCATTTCCACTAGCGGGATCAACACCGGGGAGCTGTTTTTT. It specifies CAISTSGINTGELFF.